This T cell receptor beta chain was sequenced for a study of molecular identifiers for immune sequencing clone quantification. This clonotype was seen a handful of times. The antigen is unknown. Germline trimming cut 4 bases from V and 4 bases from J; bases unmatched to any gene: 8. The CDR3 is made up of 16 amino acids. CDR1 is LNHDA, CDR2 SQIVND, per germline (reference sequence). Study-wide points: One cell's worth of spiked Jurkat TCR RNA was reportedly detectable among 900,000 to 1,000,000 naive cells.

Libraries of bulk TCR were made by previously described methods (with listed TCR primers). TCRdb re-called the PCR reads through MiXCR, storing one row per CDR3 protein. The table records some 580,000 distinct CDR3 sequences, roughly 23% of them present only once. The gene calls are TRBV19 and TRBJ2-3; TRBD2 agrees at 10 bases. Source material: naive CD8+ T cells from blood, with Jurkat cell RNA spiked in. The subset is: FACS-sorted CD8+CD4-CCR7+CD45RA+ naive T cells. The TCR was taken from a human donor in good health. Some libraries in this study had Jurkat cell RNA spiked in. The CDR3 sequence: CASSTAGGPGADTQYF. The DNA for the CDR3 is TGTGCCAGTAGTACAGCGGGGGGGCCGGGTGCAGATACGCAGTATTTT.